This passage covers 3 T cell receptor beta chains from one sample sequenced in a study of blood T cell repertoires in COVID-19. Repertoires were generated with immunoSEQ multiplex PCR, while TCRdb's copy carries only in-frame clones and drops some. Of roughly 90,000 clones in the sample, 80% were seen once. The specimen was peripheral blood. The receptors shown here come from a woman between 70 and 85 years old with acute or convalescent COVID-19.

The rearrangement joins TRBV27 to TRBJ2-5; 14 positions agree with TRBD2. The CDR3 extends over 18 amino acids. J gave up 5 bases and V 7 bases, and 15 bases lay outside the gene matches. The germline V gene encodes CDR1 MNHEY and CDR2 SMNVEV (reference sequence). The CDR3 is CASNNSGTSGGNWETQYF. The CDR3 coding sequence is TGTGCCAGCAACAATTCGGGGACTAGCGGGGGAAATTGGGAGACCCAGTACTTC.

V and J are TRBV3-1 (or the pseudogene TRBV3-2) and TRBJ2-7; D is perhaps TRBD2 (5 bases). The V gene's germline CDR1 is LGHDT and CDR2 YNNKEL (reference sequence). Deletions cut 1 base from V and 0 bases from J, with 10 bases between. There are 15 residues in the CDR3. CDR3 coding DNA: TGTGCCAGCAGCCAAGGCTCCGGGGTCTCCTACGAGCAGTACTTC. Its protein is CASSQGSGVSYEQYF.

This CDR3 is CASSRGDNTYEQYF. The CDR3 DNA reads TGTGCCAGCAGTAGAGGGGACAATACCTACGAGCAGTACTTC. The rearrangement joins TRBV27 to TRBJ2-7; D is possibly TRBD1 (6 bases). The CDR3 sequence is 14 residues long. The germline V and J ends were trimmed by 5 bases and 2 bases, with 13 bases remaining between them. Germline V gene sequence: CDR1 MNHEY, CDR2 SMNVEV (reference sequence).